One and the same sample provided the 30 T cell receptor beta chains below, sequenced in a study of T-cell memory formation after mild COVID-19. Via MiXCR, TCRdb re-called the 5' RACE reads, giving one row per CDR3 protein. Of about 350,000 distinct CDR3 sequences listed, roughly 13% are singletons. Sequencing was carried out using PBMCs or a T cell subset sorted from them (not recorded which). These TCRs come from a man aged 18 to 35 who had mild COVID-19 (a few samples of this study predate the infection). Cell type and time point are not known.

In this sample, this clonotype is medium-sized (0.01 to 0.1%). The CDR3 loop reads CASSQGLADTQYF. DNA for the CDR3: TGTGCCAGCAGCCAAGGGTTGGCTGATACGCAGTATTTT. This rearrangement joins TRBV3-1 to TRBJ2-3, with unresolved D. The CDR3 length is 13 residues. Trimming removed 1 base from V and 6 bases from J, with 8 bases in between. Germline V CDR1 and CDR2: LGHDT, YNNKEL (reference sequence).

This clonotype was observed at least ten times. The gene calls are TRBV5-1 and TRBJ1-2, with D perhaps TRBD1 (5 bases). The CDR3 sequence is 15 residues long. Trimming removed 4 bases at V and 8 bases at J, with 21 bases between. The germline V gene encodes CDR1 SGHRS and CDR2 YFSETQ. Written as DNA, the CDR3 is TGCGCCAGCAGCCTCATGACCCCAGGGTCTGGCGGCTACACCTTC. This sequence encodes CASSLMTPGSGGYTF. Full variable domain (outside the CDR3, taken from reference TRBV5-1 and TRBJ1-2): KAGVTQTPRYLIKTRGQQVTLSCSPISGHRSVSWYQQTPGQGLQFLFEYFSETQRNKGNFPGRFSGRQFSNSRSEMNVSTLELGDSALYLCASSLMTPGSGGYTFGSGTRLTVV.

DNA of the CDR3: TGTGCCAGCGGAGAGACAGGTTCGCATCCGGCTGAGCAGTTCTTC. Residues: CASGETGSHPAEQFF. V is TRBV6-4 and J is TRBJ2-1; the D gene is possibly TRBD1 (6 bases). V was shortened by 8 bases and J by 9 bases, with 23 bases between the two germline ends. The CDR3 consists of 15 residues. Germline CDR1 and CDR2: MRHNA and SNTAGT.

This chain uses TRBV5-1 with TRBJ2-5; D gene ambiguous. The germline gives CDR1 SGHRS, CDR2 YFSETQ. V gave up 4 bases and J gave up 1 base, with 17 bases separating them. There are 16 residues in the CDR3. The CDR3 DNA reads as TGCGCCAGCAGCCCGAGGCAGCAATTCACCCAAGAGACCCAGTACTTC. Encoded protein: CASSPRQQFTQETQYF.

This chain joins TRBV5-1 and TRBJ2-3, with 7 bases that match TRBD2. CDR3 length: 16 amino acids. Germline V gives CDR1 SGHRS, CDR2 YFSETQ. With 0 bases clipped from V and 6 bases from J, the junction kept 10 bases outside the gene matches. CDR3 in DNA: TGCGCCAGCAGCTTGGCCTATGGCCTAGCGGTGGATACGCAGTATTTT. Translating it yields CASSLAYGLAVDTQYF.

This clonotype has more than one count but fewer than ten. This chain joins TRBV12-3 or TRBV12-4 and TRBJ1-1, with unresolved D. This CDR3 has 13 amino acids. V lost 4 bases to trimming and J lost 1 base, with 7 bases between them. CDR3 in amino acids: CASSWSPNTEAFF. The DNA of the CDR3 is TGTGCCAGCAGTTGGTCCCCGAACACTGAAGCTTTCTTT.

This clonotype showed up just a few times. The chain has TRBV29-1 and TRBJ1-2, with D hard to call. Germline V gene sequence: CDR1 SQVTM, CDR2 ANQGSEA. V lost 3 bases and J lost 8, with 1 base in between. The CDR3 totals 8 residues. The CDR3 nucleotides are TGCAGCGTTGAGGGCTACACCTTC. This translates into CSVEGYTF.

This clonotype appeared many times. A much more abundant neighbour one base away suggests this may be a read error. V gene TRBV20-1 combines with J gene TRBJ2-6; D ambiguous. Germline lookup yields CDR1 DFQATT and CDR2 SNEGSKA (reference sequence). The CDR3 contains 14 residues. The chain's CDR3 is CRAPETSGANVLTF. CDR3 nucleotides: TGCAGGGCCCCAGAGACCTCTGGGGCCAACGTCCTGACTTTC.

In this sample, this clonotype turned up a few times. The genes are TRBV4-1 and TRBJ2-2; 7 positions agree with TRBD1. V lost 3 bases and J lost 5; bases outside the gene matches: 3. Per the germline V gene, CDR1 is MGHRA and CDR2 is YSYEKL. This CDR3 comprises 14 residues. CDR3 protein: CASSQRQGTGELFF. CDR3 sequence (DNA): TGCGCCAGCAGCCAGCGACAGGGAACCGGGGAGCTGTTTTTT.

The rearrangement joins TRBV4-1 to TRBJ2-5, with 11 bases that match TRBD2. V lost 0 bases to trimming and J lost 0 bases; unmatched junction nucleotides: 6. The CDR3 contains 18 residues. In germline, CDR1 is MGHRA, CDR2 YSYEKL. The CDR3 nucleotides read TGCGCCAGCAGCCAAGATTCAACTAGCGGGGGTTACCAAGAGACCCAGTACTTC. Amino acid sequence: CASSQDSTSGGYQETQYF.

The chain has TRBV7-8 and TRBJ1-6, with unresolved D. Germline lookup yields CDR1 SGHVS and CDR2 FQNEAQ. The CDR3 totals 17 residues. Trimming took 1 base from V and 0 from J, leaving 10 bases between them. CDR3 DNA sequence: TGTGCCAGCAGCTTAGAGGCGGCGAGCTCCTATAATTCACCCCTCCACTTT. It codes for CASSLEAASSYNSPLHF.

This clonotype was found many times. This CDR3 is CASTQGSGANVLTF. As DNA, the CDR3 is TGTGCCAGCACCCAGGGCTCTGGGGCCAACGTCCTGACTTTC. V is TRBV7-2 and J is TRBJ2-6; D possibly corresponds to TRBD1 (5 bases). V was shortened by 7 bases and J by 0 bases, with 7 bases between the two germline ends. This CDR3 is 14 amino acids long. Per germline, CDR1 SGHTA and CDR2 FQGNSA. Looking up the rest from reference TRBV7-2 and TRBJ2-6 gives the full variable domain: GAGVSQSPSNKVTEKGKDVELRCDPISGHTALYWYRQSLGQGLEFLIYFQGNSAPDKSGLPSDRFSAERTGGSVSTLTIQRTQQEDSAVYLCASTQGSGANVLTFGAGSRLTVL.

This rearrangement joins TRBV27 to TRBJ1-6, with TRBD1 matching over 8 bases. The CDR3 spans 16 residues. V was clipped by 6 bases and J by 2 bases; unmatched bases: 6. Germline V CDR1 and CDR2: MNHEY, SMNVEV (reference sequence). The CDR3 here is CASRADRVPYNSPLHF. As DNA, the CDR3 is TGTGCCAGCAGGGCGGACAGGGTCCCCTATAATTCACCCCTCCACTTT.

The chain is built from TRBV6-5 and TRBJ2-2; D is perhaps TRBD1 or TRBD2 (5 bases each). This CDR3 spans 17 amino acids. Trimming removed 8 bases from V and 3 bases from J, with 22 bases in between. Germline CDR1 reads MNHEY; CDR2 reads SVGAGI. The CDR3: CASYITSGPFYTGELFF. CDR3 DNA: TGTGCCAGCTACATTACCTCGGGACCCTTCTACACCGGGGAGCTGTTTTTT.

The chain uses TRBV7-2 and TRBJ2-7; possible D gene TRBD1, 7 bases. V was pared by 5 bases and J by 4 bases, with 15 bases between. This CDR3 spans 14 amino acids. Germline V gene lookup returns CDR1 SGHTA and CDR2 FQGNSA. CDR3: CASSLQEGAYEQYF. For the CDR3, the DNA is TGTGCCAGCAGCCTCCAGGAGGGGGCGTACGAGCAGTACTTC.

The CDR3 sequence: CASSVLGQGSYNEQFF. In DNA form, the CDR3 reads TGTGCCAGCAGCGTATTAGGTCAGGGCTCCTACAATGAGCAGTTCTTC. The chain has TRBV9 and TRBJ2-1, with a possible D match to TRBD1 (5 bases). The CDR3 runs 16 residues. CDR1 SGDLS and CDR2 YYNGEE come from the germline V gene. V was shortened by 1 base and J by 0 bases, with 11 bases between the two germline ends.

This clonotype has a handful of counts. The V and J genes are TRBV5-1 and TRBJ1-2, with TRBD1 matching over 11 bases. This CDR3 is 13 amino acids long. Unmatched junction bases numbered 6, after V lost 4 bases and J lost 10 bases. Per the germline V gene, CDR1 is SGHRS and CDR2 is YFSETQ. This chain's CDR3 is CASSTGQGVFYTF. The CDR3 region has the DNA TGCGCCAGCAGCACGGGACAGGGGGTTTTCTACACCTTC.

Only a few counts were recorded for this clonotype. The chain recombines TRBV11-2 with TRBJ2-5, with 7 positions matching TRBD1. The CDR3 is 13 residues long. The V segment lost 5 bases and the J segment 5 bases; nucleotides outside the gene matches: 5. Germline V gene data show CDR1 as SGHAT and CDR2 as FQNNGV. Written as DNA, the CDR3 is TGTGCCAGCAGCCGAGGGGGCTGGGAGACCCAGTACTTC. Its translation is CASSRGGWETQYF.

This sequence joins TRBV28 and TRBJ1-5; TRBD1 agrees at 10 bases. V trimming: 10 bases; J trimming: 5 bases; junction bases outside the gene matches: 11. This CDR3 region has 15 residues. Germline V gives CDR1 MDHEN, CDR2 SYDVKM. As DNA, the CDR3 is TGTGCCACCCACGGTGGGGACAGGGGACATCAGCCCCAGCATTTT. Its translation: CATHGGDRGHQPQHF.

This clonotype was counted many times. The CDR3 DNA reads TGTGCCAGCAGTGCAACAGGGTTAGTGGTGAGCAATCAGCCCCAGCATTTT. Translating gives CASSATGLVVSNQPQHF. The rearrangement links TRBV6-5 to TRBJ1-5; D perhaps matches TRBD1 (6 bases). Germline lookup yields CDR1 MNHEY and CDR2 SVGAGI. This CDR3 contains 17 residues. V lost 5 bases and J 1 base, leaving 18 bases between the germline ends.

This clonotype was observed a few times. V gene TRBV5-1 combines with J gene TRBJ2-3; 10 nucleotides line up with TRBD2. The V gene's germline CDR1 is SGHRS and CDR2 YFSETQ. The length of the CDR3 is 16 residues. Trimming cost V 0 bases and J 6 bases; bases outside gene matches: 7. The CDR3 sequence: CASSLAPAGGSDTQYF. In DNA form, the CDR3 reads TGCGCCAGCAGCTTGGCCCCAGCGGGGGGGTCCGATACGCAGTATTTT.

V is TRBV11-2 and J is TRBJ2-5; D possibly corresponds to TRBD1 (6 bases). V was pared by 1 base and J by 5 bases, with 14 bases between. There are 15 residues in the CDR3. Germline lookup yields CDR1 SGHAT and CDR2 FQNNGV. CDR3 nucleotides: TGTGCCAGCAGCTTAGGGACAGTGGACCGGGAGACCCAGTACTTC. It yields the protein CASSLGTVDRETQYF.

This clonotype was picked up many times. The chain employs TRBV7-2 and TRBJ2-1; 9 bases align to TRBD2. The CDR3 has 12 amino acids. Germline V lookup: CDR1 SGHTA, CDR2 FQGNSA. V trimming: 4 bases; J trimming: 10 bases; junction bases outside the gene matches: 2. The CDR3 sequence is CASSSLAGEQFF. CDR3 nucleotide sequence: TGTGCCAGCAGCTCTCTAGCGGGGGAGCAGTTCTTC.

CDR3 residues: CSAPTGASSYEQYF. CDR3 DNA sequence: TGCAGTGCGCCGACAGGGGCGAGCTCCTACGAGCAGTACTTC. V is TRBV20-1 and J is TRBJ2-7; 8 bases fit TRBD1. J lost 0 bases, V lost 6 bases, and 7 bases had no gene match. The length of the CDR3 is 14 residues. Germline V gives CDR1 DFQATT, CDR2 SNEGSKA (reference sequence).

The rearrangement links TRBV18 to TRBJ2-5; perhaps TRBD2 as D (5 bases). Germline CDR1 KGHSH, CDR2 LQKENI. CDR3 length: 15 amino acids. With 3 bases removed from V and 2 bases from J, the gap between germline ends came to 13 bases. The CDR3 DNA reads TGTGCCAGCTCACCCCCAGCGGTCAGTCAAGAGACCCAGTACTTC. This translates into CASSPPAVSQETQYF.

The chain joins TRBV7-6 to TRBJ2-7; possible D gene TRBD2, 6 bases. V was pared by 8 bases and J by 6 bases, with 11 bases between. CDR1 SGHVS and CDR2 FNYEAQ come from the germline V gene. This CDR3 spans 11 amino acids. CDR3 sequence reads: CASRGAAEQYF. The CDR3 DNA is TGTGCCAGCCGCGGGGCGGCCGAGCAGTACTTC.

V gene TRBV10-3 combines with J gene TRBJ1-3; D is perhaps TRBD1 (5 bases). Trimming cost V 2 bases and J 0 bases, with 11 bases left between them. Germline loops: CDR1 ENHRY, CDR2 SYGVKD. CDR3 length: 16 amino acids. The CDR3 loop is CAISEPDSRSGNTIYF. For the CDR3, the DNA is TGTGCCATCAGTGAGCCCGACAGCCGCTCTGGAAACACCATATATTTT.

This clonotype was counted between two and nine times. CDR3 region: CSLHVMGFAEAFF. DNA of the CDR3: TGCAGCTTACATGTCATGGGATTCGCTGAAGCTTTCTTT. The chain links TRBV29-1 to TRBJ1-1; D is ambiguous. Trimming took off 8 bases at V and 6 bases at J, with 19 bases between the two ends. This CDR3 is built from 13 residues. Germline V gene sequence: CDR1 SQVTM, CDR2 ANQGSEA.

This clonotype appeared a few times. The chain is built from TRBV9 and TRBJ2-3; 8 positions match TRBD1. The CDR3 has 14 residues. Trimming cost V 3 bases and J 2 bases; bases outside gene matches: 2. Germline values: CDR1 SGDLS, CDR2 YYNGEE. The CDR3 sequence is CASSATGATDTQYF. The DNA of the CDR3 is TGTGCCAGCAGCGCGACAGGGGCCACAGATACGCAGTATTTT.

This clonotype was seen a handful of times. Relative to the germline gene, one junction end is altered; a read error may explain this. The chain employs TRBV7-9 and TRBJ1-3, with no clear D. The CDR3 extends over 11 amino acids. Looked up from germline, CDR1 is SEHNR and CDR2 is FQNEAQ (reference sequence). The CDR3 spells CASSLAGHQRF. DNA for the CDR3: TGTGCCAGCAGCTTAGCGGGCCACCAGCGGTTT.